This is a list of T cell receptor beta chains from one sample in a study of regulatory T cells in long-lasting Graves disease. TCRdb redid the calling of the multiplex PCR reads with MiXCR, one entry per CDR3 protein. The sample has around 450,000 distinct CDR3 sequences; 20% to 25% are singletons. The source was peripheral blood mononuclear cells (PBMCs), collected when the disease was refractory, from a patient treated with antithyroid drugs. Source of these receptors: a female donor with Graves disease. The CDR3 runs from the conserved cysteine through the conserved F or W. Each record gives: J gene, V gene, CDR3 length, D gene, clone size, CDR3 protein, CDR3 DNA. A D gene is named only where the DNA matches it firmly. Not all rows give a size; the values are once, few, many and, for expanded clones, a class.

J: TRBJ2-5; V: TRBV2; length: 14; D: -; size: many; CDR3: CASSARLAQETQYF; DNA: TGTGCCAGCAGTGCGAGGCTAGCCCAAGAGACCCAGTACTTC
J: TRBJ1-1; V: TRBV18; length: 12; D: -; size: few; CDR3: CASSPTYTEAFF; DNA: TGTGCCAGCTCACCAACTTACACTGAAGCTTTCTTT
J: TRBJ1-4; V: TRBV2; length: 15; D: -; size: many; CDR3: CASSEEGGSNEKLFF; DNA: TGTGCCAGCAGTGAAGAAGGCGGATCGAATGAAAAACTGTTTTTT
J: TRBJ2-2; V: TRBV4-3; length: 15; D: -; size: -; CDR3: CASSPSDSLPGELFF; DNA: TGCGCCAGCAGCCCCTCTGACAGTCTACCCGGGGAGCTGTTTTTT
J: TRBJ1-5; V: TRBV28; length: 15; D: TRBD1; size: many; CDR3: CASSVTGVSNQPQHF; DNA: TGTGCCAGCAGTGTGACAGGGGTTAGCAATCAGCCCCAGCATTTT
J: TRBJ1-2; V: TRBV10-3; length: 13; D: TRBD1; size: few; CDR3: CAIQGATNYGYTF; DNA: TGTGCCATTCAGGGGGCTACTAACTATGGCTACACCTTC
J: TRBJ2-7; V: TRBV6-1; length: 14; D: TRBD1; size: few; CDR3: CASRPDRGRDEQYF; DNA: TGTGCCAGCCGACCAGACAGGGGAAGGGACGAGCAGTACTTC
J: TRBJ1-2; V: TRBV12-3/TRBV12-4; length: 13; D: -; size: many; CDR3: CASTLGGDYGYTF; DNA: TGTGCCAGCACCCTGGGAGGGGACTATGGCTACACCTTC
J: TRBJ1-1; V: TRBV5-4; length: 12; D: -; size: many; CDR3: CASSQSNTEAFF; DNA: TGTGCCAGCAGCCAATCGAACACTGAAGCTTTCTTT
J: TRBJ1-5; V: TRBV7-9; length: 16; D: -; size: few; CDR3: CASSLGGTKGYQPQHF; DNA: TGTGCCAGCAGCTTAGGGGGCACAAAGGGCTATCAGCCCCAGCATTTT
J: TRBJ1-6; V: TRBV19; length: 20; D: TRBD1; size: -; CDR3: CASKGDRDRDYTSYNSPLHF; DNA: TGTGCCAGTAAAGGCGACCGGGACAGGGATTACACCTCCTATAATTCACCCCTCCACTTT
J: TRBJ2-4; V: TRBV28; length: 16; D: -; size: few; CDR3: CASSSPPGIAKNIQYF; DNA: TGTGCCAGCAGTTCCCCCCCGGGGATAGCCAAAAACATTCAGTACTTC
J: TRBJ2-7; V: TRBV5-1; length: 15; D: -; size: many; CDR3: CASSLIEQGTYEQYF; DNA: TGCGCCAGCAGCTTGATCGAGCAGGGTACATACGAGCAGTACTTC
J: TRBJ2-3; V: TRBV6-1; length: 16; D: -; size: -; CDR3: CASSERLVLGTDTQYF; DNA: TGTGCCAGCAGTGAACGGCTAGTTCTAGGCACAGATACGCAGTATTTT
J: TRBJ2-7; V: TRBV20-1; length: 13; D: -; size: -; CDR3: CSARIPGSYEQNF; DNA: TGCAGTGCTAGAATTCCAGGGTCCTACGAGCAGAACTTC
J: TRBJ1-6; V: TRBV6-1; length: 12; D: -; size: many; CDR3: CATHSGDSPLHF; DNA: TGTGCCACGCACAGCGGGGATTCACCCCTCCACTTT
J: TRBJ1-4; V: TRBV9; length: 15; D: TRBD1; size: -; CDR3: CASSPGQVLNEKLFF; DNA: TGTGCCAGCAGCCCTGGACAGGTTCTTAATGAAAAACTGTTTTTT
J: TRBJ2-1; V: TRBV6-2/TRBV6-3; length: 14; D: TRBD2; size: -; CDR3: CASSFPSGYNEQFF; DNA: TGTGCCAGCAGTTTCCCTAGCGGGTACAATGAGCAGTTCTTC
J: TRBJ1-5; V: TRBV19; length: 13; D: -; size: -; CDR3: CASSDGFDQPQHF; DNA: TGTGCCAGTAGTGATGGGTTCGATCAGCCCCAGCATTTT
J: TRBJ1-2; V: TRBV2; length: 14; D: -; size: many; CDR3: CASSEGTTNYGYTF; DNA: TGTGCCAGCAGCGAAGGGACAACGAACTATGGCTACACCTTC
J: TRBJ1-4; V: TRBV12-3/TRBV12-4; length: 14; D: -; size: many; CDR3: CASRAVGENEKLFF; DNA: TGTGCCAGCAGGGCGGTTGGCGAGAATGAAAAACTGTTTTTT
J: TRBJ2-2; V: TRBV28; length: 15; D: TRBD1; size: few; CDR3: CASSLTGSGTGELFF; DNA: TGTGCCAGCAGCCTGACAGGGTCCGGCACCGGGGAGCTGTTTTTT
J: TRBJ1-2; V: TRBV11-2; length: 16; D: -; size: -; CDR3: CASSLSSGQSNYGYTF; DNA: TGTGCCAGCAGCTTAAGTTCGGGGCAGAGTAACTATGGCTACACCTTC
J: TRBJ1-2; V: TRBV9; length: 14; D: -; size: many; CDR3: CASSPPDGYYGYTF; DNA: TGTGCCAGCAGCCCCCCCGACGGATACTATGGCTACACCTTC
J: TRBJ2-7; V: TRBV13; length: 16; D: -; size: -; CDR3: CASSSGGGRRNYEQYF; DNA: TGTGCCAGCAGCTCCGGGGGTGGGCGAAGGAACTACGAGCAGTACTTC
J: TRBJ1-4; V: TRBV20-1; length: 11; D: -; size: many; CDR3: CSASLNEKLFF; DNA: TGCAGTGCTAGCCTTAATGAAAAACTGTTTTTT
J: TRBJ2-5; V: TRBV28; length: 15; D: TRBD1; size: many; CDR3: CASSALDRDQETQYF; DNA: TGTGCCAGCAGTGCCCTCGACAGGGACCAAGAGACCCAGTACTTC
J: TRBJ1-2; V: TRBV19; length: 14; D: -; size: few; CDR3: CATNRGGRNYGYTF; DNA: TGTGCCACCAATCGGGGGGGGCGCAACTATGGCTACACCTTC
J: TRBJ2-5; V: TRBV28; length: 16; D: TRBD1; size: few; CDR3: CASSLTGGTIQETQYF; DNA: TGTGCCAGCAGTTTAACAGGGGGTACGATCCAAGAGACCCAGTACTTC
J: TRBJ2-5; V: TRBV24-1; length: 14; D: TRBD2; size: many; CDR3: CATSDPGTSGTQYF; DNA: TGTGCCACCAGTGATCCTGGGACTAGTGGGACCCAGTACTTC
J: TRBJ2-5; V: TRBV7-8; length: 15; D: -; size: few; CDR3: CASSFSGNLQETQYF; DNA: TGTGCCAGCAGCTTCTCAGGGAACCTGCAAGAGACCCAGTACTTC
J: TRBJ1-1; V: TRBV4-3; length: 16; D: -; size: -; CDR3: CASSQDGNRVGTEAFF; DNA: TGCGCCAGCAGCCAAGATGGGAACAGGGTTGGAACTGAAGCTTTCTTT
J: TRBJ2-7; V: TRBV28; length: 14; D: -; size: many; CDR3: CASSPGQITYEQYF; DNA: TGTGCCAGCAGTCCGGGACAAATCACCTACGAGCAGTACTTC
J: TRBJ2-7; V: TRBV6-5; length: 17; D: TRBD2; size: -; CDR3: CASSLSYSFLPGGEQYF; DNA: TGTGCCAGCAGTTTAAGCTACTCTTTTCTTCCGGGGGGCGAGCAGTACTTC
J: TRBJ1-1; V: TRBV3-1; length: 16; D: -; size: -; CDR3: CASSLAGAQPDTEAFF; DNA: TGTGCCAGCAGCCTCGCCGGGGCACAGCCCGACACTGAAGCTTTCTTT
J: TRBJ2-2; V: TRBV5-1; length: 16; D: TRBD1; size: -; CDR3: CASSPGRDRVVGELFF; DNA: TGCGCCAGCAGCCCCGGCCGGGACAGGGTGGTCGGGGAGCTGTTTTTT
J: TRBJ2-7; V: TRBV4-1; length: 15; D: TRBD2; size: few; CDR3: CASSHGTSGTYEQYF; DNA: TGCGCCAGCAGCCACGGGACTAGCGGGACTTACGAGCAGTACTTC
J: TRBJ1-5; V: TRBV19; length: 15; D: -; size: few; CDR3: CASSIDLYSNQPQHF; DNA: TGTGCCAGTAGTATAGATCTTTATAGCAATCAGCCCCAGCATTTT
J: TRBJ2-7; V: TRBV27; length: 17; D: TRBD2; size: -; CDR3: CASSPGLAGEISYEQYF; DNA: TGTGCCAGCAGTCCCGGACTAGCGGGGGAGATTTCCTACGAGCAGTACTTC
J: TRBJ1-1; V: TRBV7-2; length: 12; D: TRBD1; size: few; CDR3: CASSSGGFEAFF; DNA: TGTGCCAGCAGCTCAGGGGGCTTTGAAGCTTTCTTT